These 6 T cell receptor beta chains came from one sample sequenced in a study of patients and donors after allogeneic stem cell transplantation. TCRdb reanalysed the RT-PCR reads using MiXCR and keeps one entry per CDR3 protein. Counted here are more than 850,000 distinct CDR3 sequences, roughly 18% occurring once; the ten biggest clones make up 6%. Input material: blood, either unsorted or a sorted T cell fraction (not recorded which). Receptors were obtained from a human donor who was either an allogeneic HSCT recipient or a stem cell or donor lymphocyte infusion donor (not recorded which). It is not recorded whose cells these are; they may come from a transplant donor.

This clonotype was seen many times. The rearrangement links TRBV7-9 to TRBJ1-2, with unresolved D. Trimming cost V 1 base and J 1 base, with 7 bases left between them. CDR1 SEHNR and CDR2 FQNEAQ come from the germline V gene (reference sequence). The CDR3 has 14 amino acids. The CDR3, as DNA: TGTGCCAGCAGCTTAGGTCAGGATAACTATGGCTACACCTTC. It translates to CASSLGQDNYGYTF.

The chain has TRBV6-1 and TRBJ2-5, with a weak D call TRBD1 (6 bases). CDR1 and CDR2 from the germline V gene are MNHNS and SASEGT. The CDR3 has 14 residues. V was clipped by 7 bases and J by 2 bases, with 14 bases between them. CDR3: CASKQGYPQETQYF. The CDR3 DNA reads TGTGCCAGCAAACAGGGTTACCCTCAAGAGACCCAGTACTTC.

This clonotype was counted only a few times. The V gene is TRBV27, the J gene TRBJ2-1; 7 nucleotides line up with TRBD2. Trimming took 2 bases from V and 7 from J; bases not matched to a gene: 8. CDR3 length: 15 residues. Germline V gene data show CDR1 as MNHEY and CDR2 as SMNVEV (reference sequence). In DNA, the CDR3 is TGTGCCAGCAGTTTAGGAGGGAGGGCCGAGAATGAGCAGTTCTTC. Amino acid sequence: CASSLGGRAENEQFF.

The table lists this clonotype with many counts. The V and J genes are TRBV12-3 or TRBV12-4 and TRBJ2-7; no reliable D call. The ends were cut back, 3 bases at V and 3 bases at J, with 6 bases in the middle. The CDR3 has 12 residues. In DNA, the CDR3 is TGTGCCAGCAGTTTTAACCTCTACGAGCAGTACTTC. This encodes CASSFNLYEQYF.

The chain uses TRBV3-1 and TRBJ1-5; possibly TRBD1 for D (5 bases). The germline V and J ends were trimmed by 4 bases and 1 base, with 17 bases remaining between them. Germline CDR1 reads LGHDT; CDR2 reads YNNKEL (reference sequence). The CDR3 runs 17 residues. The CDR3 sequence: CASSPDATGGSNQPQHF. Here the CDR3 DNA reads TGTGCCAGCAGCCCGGATGCTACAGGCGGGAGCAATCAGCCCCAGCATTTT.

This sequence joins TRBV9 and TRBJ1-1; the D gene is possibly TRBD1 (5 bases). CDR1 SGDLS and CDR2 YYNGEE come from the germline V gene. V lost 6 bases to trimming and J lost 3 bases, with 15 bases between them. This CDR3 comprises 14 residues. CDR3 loop: CASTPLGRDTEAFF. Written as DNA, the CDR3 is TGTGCCAGCACTCCTCTGGGCAGGGACACTGAAGCTTTCTTT.